This T cell receptor (beta chain) is from a study of low-dose radiotherapy and immunotherapy resistance in tumors. The sample's time point: before trial treatment. Administered to the donors were nivolumab, ipilimumab, aspirin, low-dose cyclophosphamide and low-dose radiotherapy. This clonotype has at least ten counts. cDNA synthesis used a TRAV/TRBV-specific primer set for both chains. Over around 19 PCR cycles, TCRs were amplified from a constant-region primer and V-primer adapter. From the reads, TCRdb called clonotypes with MiXCR, one entry per CDR3 protein. Among about 89,000 distinct CDR3 sequences listed, more than 8% were seen once. CDR3 length: 14 residues. Germline CDR1 MDHEN, CDR2 SYDVKM. After removal of 4 bases from V and 4 bases from J, the junction contained 3 bases not matched to a gene.

The receptor was isolated from a male donor with prostate cancer. The chain recombines TRBV28 with TRBJ1-1; 10 nucleotides match TRBD1. The starting material was PBMCs, obtained before treatment. As DNA, the CDR3 is TGTGCCAGCAGTTCGGGACAGGGGAGCACTGAAGCTTTCTTT. Translating it yields CASSSGQGSTEAFF.